Listed here are 32 T cell receptor beta chains from one sample, sequenced in a study of T cells after yellow fever vaccination. TCRdb passed the 5' RACE reads through MiXCR, listing each CDR3 protein once. This sample has tens of thousands of distinct CDR3 sequences, with more than 6.5% found just once. The material sequenced was CD8+ T cells sorted from PBMCs, taken roughly seven weeks after the first yellow fever vaccination. These receptor sequences come from a man aged 18 to 30 who received the YFV17D yellow fever vaccine.

The table lists this clonotype with many counts. The CDR3 sequence is CASSLYPTGAHGYTF. CDR3 bases: TGTGCCAGCAGCCTCTACCCAACAGGGGCCCATGGCTACACCTTC. The chain employs TRBV7-6 and TRBJ1-2; 7 nucleotides match TRBD1. The ends lost 5 bases at V and 6 bases at J; junction bases unmatched: 12. The CDR3 is made up of 15 amino acids. Looked up from germline, CDR1 is SGHVS and CDR2 is FNYEAQ.

This clonotype has ten or more counts. The rearrangement joins TRBV6-4 to TRBJ2-6, with D unclear. V lost 0 bases to trimming and J lost 0 bases, with 3 bases between them. This CDR3 comprises 15 residues. CDR1 and CDR2 (germline): MRHNA, SNTAGT. CDR3 sequence (DNA): TGTGCCAGCAGTGACTCCAGCTCTGGGGCCAACGTCCTGACTTTC. Translated: CASSDSSSGANVLTF.

This chain connects TRBV5-7 to TRBJ1-6; D gene uncertain. TRBV5-7 has ORF status, its function being uncertain. V was cut by 4 bases and J by 9 bases, with 14 bases left in between. The length of the CDR3 is 14 residues. The CDR3 loop is CASSRGRGPSPLHF. The CDR3 DNA follows: TGTGCCAGCAGCCGGGGAAGAGGTCCTTCACCCCTCCACTTT.

This clonotype was recorded a few times. The gene calls are TRBV4-3 and TRBJ2-7; D call uncertain. The V gene lost 0 bases and the J gene lost 2 bases, with 8 bases spanning the gap. Germline V lookup: CDR1 LGHNA, CDR2 YSLEER. This CDR3 is 14 amino acids long. CDR3 region: CASSQEVAPYEQYF. CDR3 nucleotides: TGCGCCAGCAGCCAAGAGGTTGCCCCCTACGAGCAGTACTTC.

This clonotype has just a few counts. The CDR3 bases are TGTGCCAGCAGCTTGTGGACTAGCGGGGGGGCCGGTGAGACCCAGTACTTC. As protein: CASSLWTSGGAGETQYF. V usage is TRBV7-2 and J usage is TRBJ2-5; 15 nucleotides agree with TRBD2. Germline-derived CDR1 and CDR2 are SGHTA and FQGNSA. CDR3 length: 17 amino acids. The trim removed 3 bases at V and 5 bases at J, leaving 7 bases unmatched.

This chain joins TRBV27 and TRBJ1-6; D gene unclear. Trimming stripped 3 bases from V and 7 bases from J, with 7 bases between. Germline CDR1 reads MNHEY; CDR2 reads SMNVEV (reference sequence). The CDR3 extends over 13 amino acids. The CDR3 bases are TGTGCCAGCAGTTTCCAGGTGAATTCACCCCTCCACTTT. Its protein product is CASSFQVNSPLHF.

To note about this clonotype: This may stem from a read error, because a much larger clone lies one nucleotide away. The CDR3 nucleotides read TGCGCCAGCAGCCAAGAACTAGGCACGGAGTCACCCCTCCACTTT. As protein: CASSQELGTESPLHF. The V and J genes are TRBV4-1 and TRBJ1-6; D ambiguous. This CDR3 is built from 15 residues. Deletions cut 0 bases from V and 10 bases from J, with 13 bases between. Looked up from germline, CDR1 is MGHRA and CDR2 is YSYEKL.

There are many counts of this clonotype. The V call is TRBV11-2, the J call TRBJ2-5; perhaps TRBD2 as D (6 bases). Germline loops: CDR1 SGHAT, CDR2 FQNNGV. V gave up 5 bases and J gave up 3 bases, with 13 bases separating them. This CDR3 has 14 residues. CDR3 nucleotides: TGTGCCAGCAGCCTACGACTAGGCGAAGAGACCCAGTACTTC. As protein: CASSLRLGEETQYF.

This clonotype was observed a handful of times. The genes are TRBV27 and TRBJ1-2; D is perhaps TRBD1 (5 bases). The CDR3 is made up of 13 amino acids. Trimming took off 0 bases at V and 8 bases at J, with 10 bases between the two ends. Germline CDR1 reads MNHEY; CDR2 reads SMNVEV (reference sequence). The CDR3 sequence: CASSLSRGWGYTF. CDR3 DNA: TGTGCCAGCAGTTTATCAAGGGGATGGGGCTACACCTTC.

The gene calls are TRBV7-9 and TRBJ2-7, with 13 bases lining up with TRBD2. J was trimmed by 3 bases and V by 2 bases; bases with no gene match: 7. The CDR3 totals 17 residues. The germline V gene has CDR1 SEHNR and CDR2 FQNEAQ (reference sequence). CDR3 DNA sequence: TGTGCCAGCAGCTTAATTAGCGGACTAGCGGGGGACTACGAGCAGTACGTC. Amino acid sequence: CASSLISGLAGDYEQYV.

The genes are TRBV11-2 and TRBJ2-3; 7 bases are shared with TRBD1. J was trimmed by 7 bases and V by 4 bases; bases with no gene match: 11. This CDR3 has 15 residues. Germline V gene sequence: CDR1 SGHAT, CDR2 FQNNGV. CDR3 nucleotide sequence: TGTGCCAGCAGCTACCGGGACAGCGTTCTGAATACGCAGTATTTT. Protein: CASSYRDSVLNTQYF. Drawing the rest from reference TRBV11-2 and TRBJ2-3, the complete variable domain is EAGVAQSPRYKIIEKRQSVAFWCNPISGHATLYWYQQILGQGPKLLIQFQNNGVVDDSQLPKDRFSAERLKGVDSTLKIQPAKLEDSAVYLCASSYRDSVLNTQYFGPGTRLTVL.

Ten or more counts support this clonotype. The chain links TRBV7-2 to TRBJ1-6, with D unclear. Trimming left V 4 bases short and J 3 bases short, with 4 bases between. The CDR3 extends over 13 amino acids. Germline values: CDR1 SGHTA, CDR2 FQGNSA. The CDR3 DNA sequence: TGTGCCAGCAGCTCGGGCTATAATTCACCCCTCCACTTT. Translated: CASSSGYNSPLHF.

This clonotype showed up many times. The CDR3 region is CASSEGSRGDAFF. The CDR3, as DNA: TGCGCCAGCAGTGAAGGAAGCAGGGGCGATGCTTTCTTT. The gene calls are TRBV10-1 and TRBJ1-1; tentatively, D is TRBD1 (6 bases). The germline CDR1 and CDR2 sequences are WNHNN and SYGVQD (reference sequence). The CDR3 covers 13 residues. The germline V and J ends were trimmed by 3 bases and 11 bases, with 16 bases remaining between them.

V is TRBV5-6 and J is TRBJ1-4; D call uncertain. This CDR3 is built from 13 residues. Trimming took off 0 bases at V and 4 bases at J, with 4 bases between the two ends. Germline lookup yields CDR1 SGHDT and CDR2 YYEEEE. The CDR3: CASSLGDNEKLFF. In DNA form, the CDR3 reads TGTGCCAGCAGCTTGGGGGATAATGAAAAACTGTTTTTT.

This clonotype was detected many times. This sequence joins TRBV28 and TRBJ2-5, with TRBD2 identical over 7 bases. Per germline, CDR1 MDHEN and CDR2 SYDVKM. The CDR3 spans 13 residues. The V gene end was trimmed by 10 bases and the J gene end by 5 bases; junction bases not matched to a gene: 10. The CDR3 sequence: CATHGRGTETQYF. The DNA for the CDR3 is TGTGCCACCCACGGGCGGGGGACGGAGACCCAGTACTTC.

The sample holds many counts of this clonotype. The chain couples TRBV11-1 to TRBJ2-2; TRBD2 agrees at 8 bases. In germline, CDR1 is SGHAT, CDR2 FQDESV (reference sequence). This CDR3 contains 17 residues. V was pared by 0 bases and J by 3 bases, with 6 bases of the junction left unmatched. The CDR3 here is CASSLAHGGAYTGELFF. The CDR3, as DNA: TGTGCCAGCAGCTTAGCGCACGGGGGGGCATACACCGGGGAGCTGTTTTTT.

This clonotype was picked up a small number of times. V gene TRBV5-1 combines with J gene TRBJ1-3; 8 nucleotides match TRBD1. The junction had 2 bases not matched to a gene; V was cut back by 3 bases and J by 0 bases. The V gene's germline CDR1 is SGHRS and CDR2 YFSETQ. This CDR3 has 15 residues. CDR3 nucleotide sequence: TGCGCCAGCAGCTGGACAGGGAGCTCTGGAAACACCATATATTTT. This codes for CASSWTGSSGNTIYF.

The rearrangement uses TRBV12-3 or TRBV12-4 and TRBJ2-3; D is perhaps TRBD1 or TRBD2 (6 bases each). Trimming stripped 4 bases from V and 4 bases from J, with 12 bases between. The CDR3 is 14 residues long. Here the CDR3 DNA reads TGTGCCAGCAGTTCTGGGGGGCCCGCAGATACGCAGTATTTT. This sequence encodes CASSSGGPADTQYF.

At least ten counts were recorded for this clonotype. The chain recombines TRBV2 with TRBJ2-7, with TRBD1 as a possible D gene (5 bases). Between the trimmed V and J ends, which lost 8 bases and 4 bases, there was a span of 6 bases. The CDR3 totals 10 residues. From germline, CDR1 is SNHLY and CDR2 FYNNEI. CDR3 coding DNA: TGTGCCAGCCAGGGATACGAGCAGTACTTC. Protein sequence: CASQGYEQYF.

In its sample, this clonotype was seen a few times. The chain combines TRBV2 with TRBJ2-1; 13 nucleotides align to TRBD2. Germline lookup yields CDR1 SNHLY and CDR2 FYNNEI. This CDR3 is built from 17 residues. V dropped 6 bases and J dropped 10; count of bases not matched to a gene: 15. The CDR3 sequence: CASRVTSGGVRFREQFF. Here the CDR3 DNA reads TGTGCCAGCAGAGTCACTAGCGGGGGGGTCCGGTTTCGGGAGCAGTTCTTC. Variable domain in full (rest from reference TRBV2 and TRBJ2-1): EPEVTQTPSHQVTQMGQEVILRCVPISNHLYFYWYRQILGQKVEFLVSFYNNEISEKSEIFDDQFSVERPDGSNFTLKIRSTKLEDSAMYFCASRVTSGGVRFREQFFGPGTRLTVL.

This sequence joins TRBV4-2 and TRBJ2-7; the match to TRBD1 covers 8 bases. V was pared by 4 bases and J by 5 bases, with 16 bases of the junction left unmatched. Per germline, CDR1 LGHNA and CDR2 YNFKEQ. The CDR3 spans 17 residues. DNA for the CDR3: TGTGCCAGCAGCCGGACCCCCGCGAGACAGGGGCTTCACGAGCAGTACTTC. This codes for CASSRTPARQGLHEQYF.

This clonotype was counted a few times. The V and J genes are TRBV29-1 and TRBJ2-1; possibly TRBD1 or TRBD2 for D (6 bases each). V shed 7 bases and J shed 0 bases, with 13 bases lying between them. CDR1 is SQVTM, CDR2 ANQGSEA, per germline. The CDR3 has 14 residues. CDR3 in DNA: TGCAGCGCTGGAAGGGGGGCCTCCTACAATGAGCAGTTCTTC. Translation: CSAGRGASYNEQFF.

This clonotype has more than one count but fewer than ten. This chain joins TRBV11-2 and TRBJ2-5; TRBD2 matches at 7 bases. V was pared by 1 base and J by 2 bases, with 4 bases of the junction left unmatched. Germline CDR1 reads SGHAT; CDR2 reads FQNNGV. The CDR3 runs to 15 residues. As DNA, the CDR3 is TGTGCCAGCAGCTTAGTGTCTAGCGGACAAGAGACCCAGTACTTC. Translated: CASSLVSSGQETQYF.

This clonotype showed up many times. This chain links TRBV5-1 with TRBJ2-1, with 10 bases fitting TRBD2. The V gene's germline CDR1 is SGHRS and CDR2 YFSETQ. Trimming cost V 5 bases and J 7 bases; bases outside gene matches: 15. CDR3 size: 17 residues. CDR3 nucleotides: TGCGCCAGCAGGGTTGGACTAGCGGAAACCCTTATGAATGAGCAGTTCTTC. This codes for CASRVGLAETLMNEQFF. The variable domain in full, with the rest retrieved from reference TRBV5-1 and TRBJ2-1, is KAGVTQTPRYLIKTRGQQVTLSCSPISGHRSVSWYQQTPGQGLQFLFEYFSETQRNKGNFPGRFSGRQFSNSRSEMNVSTLELGDSALYLCASRVGLAETLMNEQFFGPGTRLTVL.

The sample holds a few counts of this clonotype. This chain joins TRBV9 and TRBJ2-7, with 7 nucleotides matching TRBD2. With V trimmed by 3 bases and J by 2 bases, 14 bases remained unmatched. Looked up from germline, CDR1 is SGDLS and CDR2 is YYNGEE. The CDR3 has 17 residues. CDR3 loop: CASSAPGAGPNPYEQYF. DNA of the CDR3: TGTGCCAGCAGCGCGCCCGGAGCGGGGCCCAATCCCTACGAGCAGTACTTC.

This clonotype showed up many times. The rearrangement links TRBV20-1 to TRBJ2-2; 9 positions match TRBD2. The CDR3 spans 15 residues. V was clipped by 3 bases and J by 6 bases; unmatched bases: 8. Germline V gene lookup returns CDR1 DFQATT and CDR2 SNEGSKA (reference sequence). The CDR3 DNA follows: TGCAGTGCTAGTGACGGACTAGCGCCCCCCGGGGAGCTGTTTTTT. Amino acid sequence: CSASDGLAPPGELFF.

This chain connects TRBV5-1 to TRBJ2-3; maybe TRBD2 (5 bases). The V gene's germline CDR1 is SGHRS and CDR2 YFSETQ. The CDR3 covers 16 residues. V was pared by 1 base and J by 1 base, with 13 bases between. Written as DNA, the CDR3 is TGCGCCAGCAGCTTGTTAGGGCTACTAGGCACAGATACGCAGTATTTT. It encodes CASSLLGLLGTDTQYF.

This clonotype has a count of ten or more. The V gene is TRBV6-5, the J gene TRBJ1-1; D is undetermined. This CDR3 has 15 residues. Germline V gene sequence: CDR1 MNHEY, CDR2 SVGAGI. V was clipped by 6 bases and J by 0 bases, with 14 bases between them. CDR3 residues: CASSSMRPVNTEAFF. The DNA for the CDR3 is TGTGCCAGCAGCTCAATGCGGCCGGTGAACACTGAAGCTTTCTTT.

Many counts were recorded for this clonotype. This chain connects TRBV6-2 or TRBV6-3 to TRBJ2-3; TRBD1 matches at 7 bases. The germline V gene encodes CDR1 MNHEY and CDR2 SVGEGT. J lost 1 base, V lost 6 bases, and 10 bases had no gene match. The CDR3 loop spans 16 amino acids. CDR3 region: CASRSYRGSGTDTQYF. In DNA form, the CDR3 reads TGTGCCAGCAGAAGCTACAGGGGCTCGGGCACAGATACGCAGTATTTT.

This clonotype was detected only a few times. This chain connects TRBV19 to TRBJ1-1, with 12 bases identical to TRBD1. This CDR3 is 18 amino acids long. J was trimmed by 5 bases and V by 5 bases; bases with no gene match: 15. Germline V lookup: CDR1 LNHDA, CDR2 SQIVND (reference sequence). The DNA for the CDR3 is TGTGCCAGTAGTCCCGACCCGGGACAGGGGGCTATTATGACTGAAGCTTTCTTT. Amino acids: CASSPDPGQGAIMTEAFF.

The V and J genes are TRBV6-2 or TRBV6-3 and TRBJ2-1, with D possibly being TRBD1 or TRBD2 (5 bases each). CDR3 length: 18 residues. V lost 0 bases, J lost 13 bases, and 28 bases lay in between. Germline loops: CDR1 MNHEY, CDR2 SVGEGT. DNA of the CDR3: TGTGCCAGCAGTTACTCGCTGGACGGTGAGGGGTTGAGTTTGGGACAGTTCTTC. Translation: CASSYSLDGEGLSLGQFF.

This clonotype occurred many times. J is TRBJ2-1 and V is TRBV4-1; D is possibly TRBD1 or TRBD2 (6 bases each). Trimming took off 5 bases at V and 3 bases at J, with 23 bases between the two ends. The CDR3 is 18 residues long. Germline CDR1 and CDR2: MGHRA and YSYEKL. Here the CDR3 DNA reads TGCGCCAGCAGCACCCAATTAAGGGGGGAGATTTACTACAATGAGCAGTTCTTC. Its protein product is CASSTQLRGEIYYNEQFF.